The next 24 T cell receptor beta chains were all read from a single sample in a study of shared T cell receptors in the human thymus. Sequenced by immunoSEQ multiplex PCR; TCRdb stores in-frame clones only, minus some. The data contain approximately 660,000 clones, 88% of them singletons. The data also belong to a second study, concerning human thymus T cells.

Sequenced input: thymocytes. The receptor set was obtained from a boy under two years old with a congenital heart defect.

The chain is built from TRBV2 and TRBJ2-3; no definite D call. The CDR3 extends over 14 amino acids. The germline V gene has CDR1 SNHLY and CDR2 FYNNEI. The ends were cut back, 3 bases at V and 0 bases at J, with 7 bases in the middle. In nucleotides, the CDR3 is TGTGCCAGCAGTGACCAGGCGAGCACAGATACGCAGTATTTT. Protein product: CASSDQASTDTQYF.

The chain is built from TRBV4-2 and TRBJ1-5; D is perhaps TRBD1 (6 bases). This CDR3 spans 21 amino acids. Trimming took 0 bases from V and 0 from J, leaving 24 bases between them. Looked up from germline, CDR1 is LGHNA and CDR2 is YNFKEQ. This CDR3 is CASSQDQKAVTTGYSNQPQHF. CDR3 nucleotide sequence: TGTGCCAGCAGCCAAGATCAGAAGGCGGTGACGACAGGATATAGCAATCAGCCCCAGCATTTT.

J is TRBJ2-7 and V is TRBV30, with D possibly being TRBD2 (5 bases). Germline-derived CDR1 and CDR2 are GTSNPN and SVGIG (reference sequence). Trimming shortened V by 4 bases and J by 2 bases, and 9 bases separated the two germline ends. The CDR3 has 12 residues. CDR3 loop: CAWNRGPYEQYF. The CDR3 DNA reads TGTGCCTGGAATCGCGGGCCCTACGAGCAGTACTTC.

The V gene is TRBV18, the J gene TRBJ2-5; 10 bases align to TRBD2. This CDR3 is 16 amino acids long. The junction had 8 bases not matched to a gene; V was cut back by 2 bases and J by 5 bases. Germline V gene data show CDR1 as KGHSH and CDR2 as LQKENI. CDR3 protein: CASSPEVAGGWETQYF. CDR3 bases: TGTGCCAGCTCACCAGAGGTAGCGGGAGGTTGGGAGACCCAGTACTTC.

The chain employs TRBV28 and TRBJ2-2; maybe TRBD1 (6 bases). Germline CDR1 and CDR2: MDHEN and SYDVKM. This CDR3 region has 16 residues. Between the trimmed V and J ends, which lost 1 base and 4 bases, there was a span of 13 bases. The CDR3 sequence is CASSLLATGRTGELFF. The CDR3 bases are TGTGCCAGCAGTTTATTGGCTACAGGGCGCACCGGGGAGCTGTTTTTT.

The chain links TRBV5-1 to TRBJ1-2, with 12 bases that match TRBD1. Germline V gene sequence: CDR1 SGHRS, CDR2 YFSETQ. The V segment lost 1 base and the J segment 0 bases; nucleotides outside the gene matches: 4. The CDR3 has 17 amino acids. The CDR3 region has the DNA TGCGCCAGCAGCTTGCGGGACAGGGGGCTCCCTAACTATGGCTACACCTTC. Translating it yields CASSLRDRGLPNYGYTF.

In nucleotides, the CDR3 is TGTGCCAGCTCACCAGAGCGGGCCGAGCAGTACTTC. Residues: CASSPERAEQYF. The genes are TRBV18 and TRBJ2-7, with a tentative D call TRBD2 (6 bases). Germline-derived CDR1 and CDR2 are KGHSH and LQKENI. The CDR3 sequence is 12 residues long. V was trimmed by 2 bases and J by 6 bases, leaving 8 bases between them.

The gene calls are TRBV7-2 and TRBJ1-1; 10 bases line up with TRBD1. V lost 4 bases to trimming and J lost 1 base; unmatched junction nucleotides: 6. Germline CDR1 SGHTA, CDR2 FQGNSA. This CDR3 spans 16 amino acids. The CDR3 nucleotides are TGTGCCAGCAGCTGGGGGACAGGGGACAAGAACACTGAAGCTTTCTTT. Translating gives CASSWGTGDKNTEAFF.

In this sample, this clone turned up once. The V and J genes are TRBV6-5 and TRBJ1-1; 11 bases map to TRBD1. V lost 2 bases, J lost 4 bases, and 6 bases stayed unmatched. The CDR3 is 16 residues long. Per the germline V gene, CDR1 is MNHEY and CDR2 is SVGAGI. The DNA for the CDR3 is TGTGCCAGCAGTTACACAAAGGGGACAGGGGGCACTGAAGCTTTCTTT. It translates to CASSYTKGTGGTEAFF.

This clone was seen just once. The chain is built from TRBV5-6 and TRBJ1-2; D is undetermined. This CDR3 spans 15 amino acids. Germline lookup yields CDR1 SGHDT and CDR2 YYEEEE. The ends were cut back, 1 base at V and 4 bases at J, with 14 bases in the middle. This chain's CDR3 is CASSLLSGWPYGYTF. The CDR3, as DNA: TGTGCCAGCAGCTTGCTGTCAGGTTGGCCCTATGGCTACACCTTC.

The rearrangement joins TRBV25-1 to TRBJ1-5; D is perhaps TRBD1 (5 bases). Germline loops: CDR1 MGHDK, CDR2 SYGVNS. The CDR3 loop spans 16 amino acids. Trimming shortened V by 6 bases and J by 2 bases, and 17 bases separated the two germline ends. Here the CDR3 DNA reads TGTGCCAGCAGCGGGGGAGGGGACTGGGGCAATCAGCCCCAGCATTTT. Protein: CASSGGGDWGNQPQHF.

This chain links TRBV4-3 with TRBJ1-2, with TRBD1 matching 7 bases. CDR3 length: 14 residues. The germline gives CDR1 LGHNA, CDR2 YSLEER. V lost 5 bases to trimming and J lost 0 bases; unmatched junction nucleotides: 3. The CDR3 region is CASSIRGSNYGYTF. In DNA form, the CDR3 reads TGCGCCAGCAGCATCAGGGGGTCTAACTATGGCTACACCTTC.

This clone was detected a few times. V and J are TRBV29-1 and TRBJ2-7, with 8 bases aligning to TRBD2. This CDR3 has 13 residues. CDR1 and CDR2 (germline): SQVTM, ANQGSEA. J gave up 7 bases and V 5 bases, and 10 bases lay outside the gene matches. Here the CDR3 DNA reads TGCAGCGTTCTCGGGAGGGGGTCTGGGGAGCAGTACTTC. This translates into CSVLGRGSGEQYF.

The chain combines TRBV4-2 with TRBJ2-1; D gene uncertain. V gave up 0 bases and J gave up 9 bases, with 9 bases separating them. This CDR3 region has 13 residues. In germline, CDR1 is LGHNA, CDR2 YNFKEQ. The CDR3 region is CASSQDLRVEQFF. For the CDR3, the DNA is TGTGCCAGCAGCCAAGATCTCCGGGTTGAGCAGTTCTTC.

The chain links TRBV4-1 to TRBJ2-1; 10 bases match TRBD2. J lost 15 bases, V lost 0 bases, and 11 bases had no gene match. Germline V gene sequence: CDR1 MGHRA, CDR2 YSYEKL. CDR3 size: 15 residues. CDR3 amino acids: CASSQDSAGGGSRFF. CDR3 DNA: TGCGCCAGCAGCCAAGATTCAGCGGGAGGGGGTTCGCGGTTCTTC.

The V call is TRBV6-5, the J call TRBJ2-1, with TRBD2 as a possible D gene (7 bases). The CDR3 sequence is 11 residues long. The V end lost 8 bases, the J end lost 10 bases, and 12 bases lay between the germline ends. Germline values: CDR1 MNHEY, CDR2 SVGAGI. As DNA, the CDR3 is TGTGCCAGCCGTAAGGGGGGGGAGCAGTTCTTC. Translated: CASRKGGEQFF.

The rearrangement uses TRBV25-1 and TRBJ1-4; D remains unclear. Trimming took 1 base from V and 2 from J, leaving 11 bases between them. Germline assignment: CDR1 MGHDK and CDR2 SYGVNS. The CDR3 extends over 16 amino acids. The CDR3 reads CASSEWEGTTNEKLFF. In DNA, the CDR3 is TGTGCCAGCAGTGAATGGGAGGGAACGACTAATGAAAAACTGTTTTTT.

This chain joins TRBV4-3 and TRBJ1-4; 9 nucleotides align to TRBD1. V shed 4 bases and J 11 bases; nucleotides not matched to a gene: 8. The CDR3 length is 14 residues. Germline assignment: CDR1 LGHNA and CDR2 YSLEER. The chain's CDR3 is CASSLDRGEDKLFF. CDR3 DNA sequence: TGCGCCAGCAGCCTGGACAGGGGAGAGGATAAACTGTTTTTT.

The V gene is TRBV4-2, the J gene TRBJ2-7, with 10 bases aligning to TRBD2. Looked up from germline, CDR1 is LGHNA and CDR2 is YNFKEQ. The CDR3 contains 15 residues. V lost 3 bases and J lost 2; bases outside the gene matches: 4. CDR3 loop: CASSHGTSEAYEQYF. CDR3 nucleotides: TGTGCCAGCAGCCACGGGACTAGCGAGGCCTACGAGCAGTACTTC.

The chain couples TRBV9 to TRBJ2-2; D possibly corresponds to TRBD1 (6 bases). CDR1 and CDR2 (germline): SGDLS, YYNGEE. Trimming pared 0 bases from V and 6 bases from J, leaving 9 bases between. The CDR3 spans 14 residues. The CDR3 sequence is CASSVARGPGELFF. In DNA, the CDR3 is TGTGCCAGCAGCGTAGCCAGGGGACCCGGGGAGCTGTTTTTT.

A single count supports this clone. This sequence joins TRBV6-1 and TRBJ1-4, with 10 bases identical to TRBD1. V lost 8 bases, J lost 0 bases, and 3 bases stayed unmatched. Germline values: CDR1 MNHNS, CDR2 SASEGT. The CDR3 runs to 15 residues. In nucleotides, the CDR3 is TGTGCCAGCGCCGGGACAGGGGCAACTAATGAAAAACTGTTTTTT. Amino acids: CASAGTGATNEKLFF.

The gene calls are TRBV14 and TRBJ2-2; 7 nucleotides align to TRBD1. Losses at the gene ends were 0 bases for V and 0 bases for J; bases not matched to a gene: 4. The CDR3 has 17 residues. Germline V gives CDR1 SGHDN, CDR2 FVKESK. The CDR3 DNA is TGTGCCAGCAGCCAAGAACGGACAGGCCCGAACACCGGGGAGCTGTTTTTT. Residues: CASSQERTGPNTGELFF.

The chain couples TRBV4-1 to TRBJ2-7; no definite D call. V was shortened by 3 bases and J by 5 bases, with 11 bases between the two germline ends. Germline CDR1 is MGHRA and CDR2 is YSYEKL. CDR3 length equals 13 residues. DNA of the CDR3: TGCGCCAGCAGCCACCCTGGCTTGAACGAGCAGTACTTC. Encoded protein: CASSHPGLNEQYF.

This chain links TRBV6-4 with TRBJ2-1; the D gene is possibly TRBD2 (5 bases). The CDR3 has 17 amino acids. CDR1 is MRHNA, CDR2 SNTAGT, per germline. Deletions cut 0 bases from V and 6 bases from J, with 18 bases between. The CDR3 nucleotides are TGTGCCAGCAGTGACTCTAGCCAGCGGCAGCCGACCAATGAGCAGTTCTTC. It codes for CASSDSSQRQPTNEQFF.